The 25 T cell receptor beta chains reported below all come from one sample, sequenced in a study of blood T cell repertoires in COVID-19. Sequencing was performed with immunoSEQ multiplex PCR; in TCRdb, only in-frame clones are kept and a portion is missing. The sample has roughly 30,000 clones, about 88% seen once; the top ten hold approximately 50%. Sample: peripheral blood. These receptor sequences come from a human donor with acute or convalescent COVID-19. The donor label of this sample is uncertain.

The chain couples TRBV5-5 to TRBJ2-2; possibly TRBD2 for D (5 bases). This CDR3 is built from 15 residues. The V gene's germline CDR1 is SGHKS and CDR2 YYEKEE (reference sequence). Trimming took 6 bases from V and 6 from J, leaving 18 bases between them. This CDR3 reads CASNLGPPGAGELFF. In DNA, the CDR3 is TGTGCCAGCAACCTAGGACCCCCCGGGGCCGGGGAGCTGTTTTTT.

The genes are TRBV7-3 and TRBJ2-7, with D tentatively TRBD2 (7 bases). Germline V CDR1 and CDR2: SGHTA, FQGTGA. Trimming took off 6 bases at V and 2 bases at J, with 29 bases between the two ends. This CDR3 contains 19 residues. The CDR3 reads CASSLTRGRRGSTTYEQYF. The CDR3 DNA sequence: TGTGCCAGCAGTCTTACTAGGGGGAGACGCGGGAGCACTACCTACGAGCAGTACTTC.

The CDR3 sequence: CASGEILKSTDTQYF. The CDR3 DNA is TGTGCCAGCGGGGAGATACTTAAGAGCACAGATACGCAGTATTTT. V gene TRBV5-5 combines with J gene TRBJ2-3; D is possibly TRBD2 (5 bases). Germline V gene data show CDR1 as SGHKS and CDR2 as YYEKEE (reference sequence). V shed 7 bases and J shed 0 bases, with 15 bases lying between them. This CDR3 spans 15 amino acids.

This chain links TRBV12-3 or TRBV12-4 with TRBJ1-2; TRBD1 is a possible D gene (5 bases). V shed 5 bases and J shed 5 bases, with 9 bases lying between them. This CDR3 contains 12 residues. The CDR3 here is CASSPDSYGYTF. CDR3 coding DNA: TGTGCCAGCAGTCCCGACAGTTATGGCTACACCTTC.

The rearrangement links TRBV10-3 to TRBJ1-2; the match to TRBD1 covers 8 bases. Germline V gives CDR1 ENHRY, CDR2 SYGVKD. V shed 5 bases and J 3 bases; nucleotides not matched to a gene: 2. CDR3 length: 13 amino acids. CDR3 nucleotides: TGTGCCATCAGTCTACAGGGGGACTATGGCTACACCTTC. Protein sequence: CAISLQGDYGYTF.

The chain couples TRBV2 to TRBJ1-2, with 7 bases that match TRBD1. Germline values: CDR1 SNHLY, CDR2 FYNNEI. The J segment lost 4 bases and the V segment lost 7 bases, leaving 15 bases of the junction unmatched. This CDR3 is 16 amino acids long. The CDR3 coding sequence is TGTGCCAGCACTAAAAAGGGACAGTTCGAGACCTATGGCTACACCTTC. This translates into CASTKKGQFETYGYTF.

The CDR3 loop is CASSVAGRAIGNEQFF. As DNA, the CDR3 is TGTGCCAGCAGCGTAGCTGGCAGGGCGATCGGCAATGAGCAGTTCTTC. This chain joins TRBV9 and TRBJ2-1; weak D call: TRBD1 (5 bases). V was trimmed by 0 bases and J by 6 bases, leaving 16 bases between them. The CDR3 spans 16 residues. Germline V gives CDR1 SGDLS, CDR2 YYNGEE.

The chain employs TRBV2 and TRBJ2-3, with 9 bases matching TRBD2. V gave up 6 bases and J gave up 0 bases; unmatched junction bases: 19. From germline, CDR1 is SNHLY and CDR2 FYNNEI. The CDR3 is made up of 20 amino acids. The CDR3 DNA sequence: TGTGCCAGCAGGAAATCCCGATTTGCGGGGGGGCCTTCTAGCACAGATACGCAGTATTTT. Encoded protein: CASRKSRFAGGPSSTDTQYF.

The chain's CDR3 is CASSRQTHGNSPLHF. CDR3 bases: TGTGCCAGCAGCCGACAGACCCATGGTAATTCACCCCTCCACTTT. The chain has TRBV2 and TRBJ1-6; weak D call: TRBD1 (5 bases). Germline V gene lookup returns CDR1 SNHLY and CDR2 FYNNEI. The CDR3 spans 15 residues. Trimming left V 6 bases short and J 6 bases short, with 15 bases between.

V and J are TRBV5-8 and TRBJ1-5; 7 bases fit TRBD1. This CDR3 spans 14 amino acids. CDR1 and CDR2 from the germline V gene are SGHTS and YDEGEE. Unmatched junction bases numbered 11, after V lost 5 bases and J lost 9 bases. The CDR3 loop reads CASRPGQPLRPQHF. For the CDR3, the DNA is TGTGCCAGCAGACCGGGACAGCCATTACGGCCCCAGCATTTT. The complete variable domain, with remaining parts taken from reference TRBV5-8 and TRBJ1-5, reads EAGVTQSPTHLIKTRGQQATLRCSPISGHTSVYWYQQALGLGLQFLLWYDEGEERNRGNFPPRFSGRQFPNYSSELNVNALELEDSALYLCASRPGQPLRPQHFGDGTRLSIL.

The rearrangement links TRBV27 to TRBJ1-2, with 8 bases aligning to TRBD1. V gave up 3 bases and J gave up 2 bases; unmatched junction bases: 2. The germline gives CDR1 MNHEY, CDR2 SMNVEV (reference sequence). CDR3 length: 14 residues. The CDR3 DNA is TGTGCCAGCAGTTTTGGACAGGGAAACTATGGCTACACCTTC. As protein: CASSFGQGNYGYTF.

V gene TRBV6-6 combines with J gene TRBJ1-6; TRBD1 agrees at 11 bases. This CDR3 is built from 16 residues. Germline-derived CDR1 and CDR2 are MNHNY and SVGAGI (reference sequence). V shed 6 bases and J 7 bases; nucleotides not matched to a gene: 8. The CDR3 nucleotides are TGTGCCAGCAGCTCACCGGGGACAGGGGGAAATTCACCCCTCCACTTT. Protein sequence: CASSSPGTGGNSPLHF.

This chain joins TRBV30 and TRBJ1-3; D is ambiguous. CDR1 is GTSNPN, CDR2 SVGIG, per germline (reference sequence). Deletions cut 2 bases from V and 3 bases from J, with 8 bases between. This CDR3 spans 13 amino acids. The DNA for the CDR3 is TGTGCCTGGAGTATTGAGAGTGGAAACACCATATATTTT. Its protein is CAWSIESGNTIYF.

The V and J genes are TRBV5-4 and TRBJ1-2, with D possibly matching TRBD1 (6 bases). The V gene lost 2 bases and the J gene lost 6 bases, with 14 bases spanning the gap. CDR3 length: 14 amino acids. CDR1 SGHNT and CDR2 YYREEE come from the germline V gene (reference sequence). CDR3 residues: CASSLQGWGNGYTF. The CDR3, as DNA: TGTGCCAGCAGCTTACAGGGATGGGGTAATGGCTACACCTTC.

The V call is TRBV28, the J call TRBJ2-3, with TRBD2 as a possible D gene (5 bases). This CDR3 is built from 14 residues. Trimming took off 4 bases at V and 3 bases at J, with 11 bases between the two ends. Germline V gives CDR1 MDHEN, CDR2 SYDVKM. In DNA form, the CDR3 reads TGTGCCAGCAGTTCGGGATCCGAAACAGATACGCAGTATTTT. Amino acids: CASSSGSETDTQYF.

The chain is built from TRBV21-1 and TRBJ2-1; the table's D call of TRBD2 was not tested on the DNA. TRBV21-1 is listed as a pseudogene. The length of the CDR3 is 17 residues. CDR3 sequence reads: CASSRWDWETSGGEQFF. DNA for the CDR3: TGTGCCAGCAGCAGGTGGGACTGGGAGACTAGCGGCGGTGAGCAGTTCTTC.

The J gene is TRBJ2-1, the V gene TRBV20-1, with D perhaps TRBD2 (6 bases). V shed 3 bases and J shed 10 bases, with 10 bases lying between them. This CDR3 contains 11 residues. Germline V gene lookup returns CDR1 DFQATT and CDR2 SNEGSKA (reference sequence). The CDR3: CSARGSGEQFF. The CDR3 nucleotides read TGCAGTGCTAGGGGGAGCGGGGAGCAGTTCTTC.

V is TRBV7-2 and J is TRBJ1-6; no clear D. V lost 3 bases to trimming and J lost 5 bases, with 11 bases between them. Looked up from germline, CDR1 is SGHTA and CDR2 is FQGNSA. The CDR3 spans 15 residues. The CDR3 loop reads CASSLPRSHNSPLHF. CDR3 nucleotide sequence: TGTGCCAGCAGCTTGCCCAGATCCCATAATTCACCCCTCCACTTT.

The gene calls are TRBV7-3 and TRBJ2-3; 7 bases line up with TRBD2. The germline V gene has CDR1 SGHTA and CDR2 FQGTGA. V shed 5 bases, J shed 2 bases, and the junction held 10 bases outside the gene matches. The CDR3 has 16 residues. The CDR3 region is CASSPTGTTITDTQYF. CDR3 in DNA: TGTGCCAGCAGCCCCACCGGGACTACCATCACAGATACGCAGTATTTT. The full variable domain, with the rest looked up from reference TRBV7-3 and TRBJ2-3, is GAGVSQTPSNKVTEKGKYVELRCDPISGHTALYWYRQSLGQGPEFLIYFQGTGAADDSGLPNDRFFAVRPEGSVSTLKIQRTERGDSAVYLCASSPTGTTITDTQYFGPGTRLTVL.

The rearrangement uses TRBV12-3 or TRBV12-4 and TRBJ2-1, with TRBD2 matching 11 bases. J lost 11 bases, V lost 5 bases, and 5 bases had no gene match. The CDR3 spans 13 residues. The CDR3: CASSLGTSGKQFF. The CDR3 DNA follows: TGTGCCAGCAGTCTCGGGACTAGCGGAAAGCAGTTCTTC.

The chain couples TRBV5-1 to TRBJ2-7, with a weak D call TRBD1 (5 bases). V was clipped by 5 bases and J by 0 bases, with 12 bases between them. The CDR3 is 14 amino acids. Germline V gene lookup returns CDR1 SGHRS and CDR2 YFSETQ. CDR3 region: CASRAQGSSYEQYF. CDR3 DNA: TGCGCCAGCAGAGCCCAGGGCTCCTCCTACGAGCAGTACTTC.

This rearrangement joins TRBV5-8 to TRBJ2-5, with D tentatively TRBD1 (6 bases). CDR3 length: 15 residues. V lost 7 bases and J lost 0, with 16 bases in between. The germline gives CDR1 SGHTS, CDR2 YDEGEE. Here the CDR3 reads CASGDTRWYQETQYF. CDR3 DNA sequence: TGTGCCAGCGGGGACACGCGTTGGTACCAAGAGACCCAGTACTTC.

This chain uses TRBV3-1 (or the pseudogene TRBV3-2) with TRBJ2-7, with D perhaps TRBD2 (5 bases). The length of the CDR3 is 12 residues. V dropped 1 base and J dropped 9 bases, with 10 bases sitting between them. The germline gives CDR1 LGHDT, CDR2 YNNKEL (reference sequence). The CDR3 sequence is CASSQVDGVQYV. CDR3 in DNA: TGTGCCAGCAGCCAAGTCGACGGGGTGCAGTACGTC.

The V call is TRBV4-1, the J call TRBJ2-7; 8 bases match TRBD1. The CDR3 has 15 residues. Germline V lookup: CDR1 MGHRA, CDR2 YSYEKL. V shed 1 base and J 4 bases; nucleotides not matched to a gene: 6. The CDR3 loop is CASSQATGDLYEQYF. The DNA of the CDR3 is TGCGCCAGCAGCCAAGCGACAGGGGATCTGTACGAGCAGTACTTC.

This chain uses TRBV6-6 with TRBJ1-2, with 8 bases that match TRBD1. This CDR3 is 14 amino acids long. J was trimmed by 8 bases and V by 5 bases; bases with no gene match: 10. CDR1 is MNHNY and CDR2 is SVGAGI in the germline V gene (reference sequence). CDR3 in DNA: TGTGCCAGCAGTCCACCCGGGACAGGTGAAGGCTACACCTTC. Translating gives CASSPPGTGEGYTF.